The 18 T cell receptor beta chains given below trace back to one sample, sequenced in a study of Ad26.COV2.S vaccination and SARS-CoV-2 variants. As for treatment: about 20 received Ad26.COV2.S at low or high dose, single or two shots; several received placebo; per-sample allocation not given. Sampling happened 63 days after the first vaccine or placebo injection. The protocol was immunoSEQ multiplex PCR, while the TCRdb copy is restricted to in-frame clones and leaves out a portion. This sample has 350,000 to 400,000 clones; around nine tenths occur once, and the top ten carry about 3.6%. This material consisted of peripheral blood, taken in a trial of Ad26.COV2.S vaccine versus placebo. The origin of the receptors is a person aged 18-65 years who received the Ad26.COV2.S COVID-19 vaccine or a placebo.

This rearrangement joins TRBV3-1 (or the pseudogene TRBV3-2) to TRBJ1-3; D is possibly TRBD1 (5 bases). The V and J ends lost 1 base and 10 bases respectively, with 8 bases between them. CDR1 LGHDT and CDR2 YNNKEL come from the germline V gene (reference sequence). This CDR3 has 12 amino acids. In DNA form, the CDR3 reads TGTGCCAGCAGCCAAGGTCAGGGAACCATATATTTT. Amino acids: CASSQGQGTIYF.

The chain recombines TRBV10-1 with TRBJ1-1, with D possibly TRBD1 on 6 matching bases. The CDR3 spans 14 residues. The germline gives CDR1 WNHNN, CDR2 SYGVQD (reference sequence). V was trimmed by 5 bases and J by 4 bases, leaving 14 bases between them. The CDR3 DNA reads TGCGCCAGCAGTCGGGGGCGTGGGACCACTGAAGCTTTCTTT. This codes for CASSRGRGTTEAFF.

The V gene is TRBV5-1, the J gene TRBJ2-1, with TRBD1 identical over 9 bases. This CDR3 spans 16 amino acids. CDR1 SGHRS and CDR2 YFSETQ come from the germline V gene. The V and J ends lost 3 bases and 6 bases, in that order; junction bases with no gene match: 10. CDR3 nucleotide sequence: TGCGCCAGCAGCTCACCCGGAGGGACAGGGAGCAATGAGCAGTTCTTC. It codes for CASSSPGGTGSNEQFF.

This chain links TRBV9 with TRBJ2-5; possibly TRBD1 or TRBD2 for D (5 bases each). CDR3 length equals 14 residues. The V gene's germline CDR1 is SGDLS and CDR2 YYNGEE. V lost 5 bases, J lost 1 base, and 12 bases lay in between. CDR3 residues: CASSGGFLQETQYF. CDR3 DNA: TGTGCCAGCAGTGGGGGATTCCTCCAAGAGACCCAGTACTTC.

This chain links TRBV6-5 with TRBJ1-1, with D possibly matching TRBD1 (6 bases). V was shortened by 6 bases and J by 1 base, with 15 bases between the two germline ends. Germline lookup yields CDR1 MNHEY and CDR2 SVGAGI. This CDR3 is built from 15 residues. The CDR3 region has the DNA TGTGCCAGCAGCCCGGCGGTCAGGGGGAACACTGAAGCTTTCTTT. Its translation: CASSPAVRGNTEAFF.

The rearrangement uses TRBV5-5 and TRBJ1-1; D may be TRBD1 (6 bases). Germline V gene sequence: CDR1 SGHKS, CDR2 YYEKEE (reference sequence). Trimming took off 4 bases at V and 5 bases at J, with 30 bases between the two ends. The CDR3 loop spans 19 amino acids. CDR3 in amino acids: CASSPRGGALTAGKTEAFF. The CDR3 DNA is TGTGCCAGCAGCCCCCGAGGGGGGGCCTTGACTGCCGGAAAGACTGAAGCTTTCTTT.

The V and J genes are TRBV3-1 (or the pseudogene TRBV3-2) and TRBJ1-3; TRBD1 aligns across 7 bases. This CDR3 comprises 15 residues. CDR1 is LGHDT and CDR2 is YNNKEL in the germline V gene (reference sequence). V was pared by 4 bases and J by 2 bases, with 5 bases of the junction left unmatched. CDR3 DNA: TGTGCCAGCAGCCCCGACAGGGTGACTGGAAACACCATATATTTT. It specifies CASSPDRVTGNTIYF.

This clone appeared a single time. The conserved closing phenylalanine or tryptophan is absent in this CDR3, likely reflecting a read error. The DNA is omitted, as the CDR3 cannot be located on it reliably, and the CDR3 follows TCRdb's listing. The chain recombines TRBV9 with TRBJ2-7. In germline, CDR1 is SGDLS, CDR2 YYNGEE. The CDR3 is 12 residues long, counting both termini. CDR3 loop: CASSVGPGTTLC.

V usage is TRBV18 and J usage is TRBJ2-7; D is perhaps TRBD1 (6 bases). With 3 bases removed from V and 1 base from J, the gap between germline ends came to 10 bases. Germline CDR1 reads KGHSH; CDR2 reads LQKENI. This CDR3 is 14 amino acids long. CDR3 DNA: TGTGCCAGCTCACCCCGGGACAAATCCTACGAGCAGTACTTC. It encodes CASSPRDKSYEQYF.

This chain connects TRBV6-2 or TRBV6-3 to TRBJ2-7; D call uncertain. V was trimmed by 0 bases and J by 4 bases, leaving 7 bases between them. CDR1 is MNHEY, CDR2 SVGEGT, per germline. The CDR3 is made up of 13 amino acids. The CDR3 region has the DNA TGTGCCAGCAGTTACTCGAGATCGTACGAGCAGTACTTC. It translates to CASSYSRSYEQYF.

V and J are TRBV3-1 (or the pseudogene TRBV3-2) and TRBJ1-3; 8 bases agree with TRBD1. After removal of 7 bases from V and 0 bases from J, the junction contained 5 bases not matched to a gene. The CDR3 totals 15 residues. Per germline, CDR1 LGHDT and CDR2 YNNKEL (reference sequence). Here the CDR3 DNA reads TGTGCCAGCACCCTACAGGGGGGCTCTGGAAACACCATATATTTT. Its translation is CASTLQGGSGNTIYF.

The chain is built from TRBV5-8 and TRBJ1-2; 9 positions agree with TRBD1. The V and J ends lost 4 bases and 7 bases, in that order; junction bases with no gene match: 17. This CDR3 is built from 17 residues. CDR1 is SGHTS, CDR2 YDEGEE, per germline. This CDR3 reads CASSRTGGSPRDSGYTF. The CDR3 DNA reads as TGTGCCAGCAGCCGAACAGGGGGCAGCCCAAGAGATTCTGGCTACACCTTC.

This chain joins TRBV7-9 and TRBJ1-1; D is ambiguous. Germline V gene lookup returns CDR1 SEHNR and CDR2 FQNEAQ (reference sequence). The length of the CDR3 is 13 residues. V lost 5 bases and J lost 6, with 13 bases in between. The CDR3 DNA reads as TGTGCCAGCAGCCCCGGGCTGCCTCCTGAAGCTTTCTTT. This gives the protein CASSPGLPPEAFF.

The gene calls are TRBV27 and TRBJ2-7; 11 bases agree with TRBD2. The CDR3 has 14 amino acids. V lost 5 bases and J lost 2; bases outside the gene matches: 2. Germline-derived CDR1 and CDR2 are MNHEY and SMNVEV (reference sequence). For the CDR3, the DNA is TGTGCCAGCAGTCCACTAGCGGGGGCCTACGAGCAGTACTTC. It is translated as CASSPLAGAYEQYF.

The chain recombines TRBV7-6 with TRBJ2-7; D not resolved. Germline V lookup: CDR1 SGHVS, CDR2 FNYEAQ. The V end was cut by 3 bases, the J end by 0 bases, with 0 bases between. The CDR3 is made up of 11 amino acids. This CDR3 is CASSFSYEQYF. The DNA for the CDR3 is TGTGCCAGCAGCTTCTCCTACGAGCAGTACTTC.

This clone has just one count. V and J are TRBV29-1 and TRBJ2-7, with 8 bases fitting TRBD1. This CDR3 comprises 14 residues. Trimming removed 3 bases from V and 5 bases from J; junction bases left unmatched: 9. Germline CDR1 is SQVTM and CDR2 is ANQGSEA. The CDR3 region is CSVESDRDLHEQYF. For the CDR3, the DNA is TGCAGCGTTGAGTCGGACAGGGACCTGCACGAGCAGTACTTC.

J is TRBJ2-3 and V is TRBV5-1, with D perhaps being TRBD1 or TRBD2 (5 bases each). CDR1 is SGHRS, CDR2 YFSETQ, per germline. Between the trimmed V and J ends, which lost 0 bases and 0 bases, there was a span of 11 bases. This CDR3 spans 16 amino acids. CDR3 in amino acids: CASSLAGAGSTDTQYF. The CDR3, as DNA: TGCGCCAGCAGCTTGGCCGGGGCAGGGAGCACAGATACGCAGTATTTT.

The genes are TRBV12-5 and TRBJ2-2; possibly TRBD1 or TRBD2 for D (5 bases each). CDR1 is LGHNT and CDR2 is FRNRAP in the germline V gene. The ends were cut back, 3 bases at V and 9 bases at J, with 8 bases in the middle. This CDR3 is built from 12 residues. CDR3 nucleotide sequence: TGTGCTAGTGGTTTTGGGGGACGGGAGCTGTTTTTT. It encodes CASGFGGRELFF.